Presented here are 2 T cell receptor beta chains from one specimen sequenced in a study of OX40 agonist ivuxolimab in advanced cancers. The library was made by the immunoSEQ multiplex PCR assay. Here the immuneACCESS table is served through TCRdb, limited to in-frame sequences with V and J called. Missing clones are a known gap in these copies; in checked studies unresolved V genes cover under half, and the rest lacks a known reason. Within this sample are 81,000 or so clones, with 88% of them counted one time only. The ten largest clones add up to approximately 0.47% of the sample. This material consisted of CD4+ or CD8+ T cells sorted from blood, taken in a trial of the OX40 agonist ivuxolimab. The receptors here all came from an adult with an advanced solid tumor such as melanoma, head and neck, liver or kidney cancer.

This clone was counted once. The V and J genes are TRBV5-6 and TRBJ1-5, with D maybe TRBD1 (6 bases). The CDR3 length is 14 residues. V was clipped by 4 bases and J by 2 bases, with 10 bases between them. The germline gives CDR1 SGHDT, CDR2 YYEEEE. The CDR3 coding sequence is TGTGCCAGCAGCACAGGGAGAGGCAATCAGCCCCAGCATTTT. It yields the protein CASSTGRGNQPQHF.

The chain joins TRBV10-3 to TRBJ2-7; D not resolved. Germline CDR1 and CDR2: ENHRY and SYGVKD. The CDR3 is 13 residues long. V was pared by 0 bases and J by 5 bases, with 8 bases between. Written as DNA, the CDR3 is TGTGCCATCAGTGAGTCCTGGGCGGACGAGCAGTACTTC. Encoded protein: CAISESWADEQYF.